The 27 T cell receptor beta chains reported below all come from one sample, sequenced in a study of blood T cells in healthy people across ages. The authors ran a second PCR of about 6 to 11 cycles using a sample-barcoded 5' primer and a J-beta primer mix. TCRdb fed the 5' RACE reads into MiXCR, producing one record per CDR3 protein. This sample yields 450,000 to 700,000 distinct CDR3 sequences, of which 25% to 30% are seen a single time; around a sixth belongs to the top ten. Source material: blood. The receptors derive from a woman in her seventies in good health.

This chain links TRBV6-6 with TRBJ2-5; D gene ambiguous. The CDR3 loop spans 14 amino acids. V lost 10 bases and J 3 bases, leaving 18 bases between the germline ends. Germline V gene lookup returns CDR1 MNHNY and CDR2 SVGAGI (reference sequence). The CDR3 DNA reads TGTGCCACGCACCCCCCCTTAAAAGAAGAGACCCAGTACTTC. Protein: CATHPPLKEETQYF.

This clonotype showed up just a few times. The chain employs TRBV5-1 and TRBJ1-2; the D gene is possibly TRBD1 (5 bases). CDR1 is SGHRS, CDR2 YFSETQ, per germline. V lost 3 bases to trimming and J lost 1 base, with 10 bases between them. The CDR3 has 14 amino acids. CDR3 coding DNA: TGCGCCAGCAGCTACCAGGGAGATAACTATGGCTACACCTTC. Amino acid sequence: CASSYQGDNYGYTF.

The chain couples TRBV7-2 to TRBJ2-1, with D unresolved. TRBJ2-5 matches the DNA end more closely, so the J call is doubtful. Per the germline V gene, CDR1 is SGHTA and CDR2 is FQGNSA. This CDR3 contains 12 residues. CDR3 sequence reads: CASSPTTGTQYF. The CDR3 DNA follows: TGTGCCAGCAGCCCGACAACGGGGACCCAGTACTTC.

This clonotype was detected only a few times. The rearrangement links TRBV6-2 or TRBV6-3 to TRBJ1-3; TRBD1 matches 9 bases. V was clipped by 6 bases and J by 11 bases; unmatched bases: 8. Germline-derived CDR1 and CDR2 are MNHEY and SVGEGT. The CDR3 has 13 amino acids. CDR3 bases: TGTGCCAGCAGCGGACAGGGGCAAGGGCCCATATATTTT. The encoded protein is CASSGQGQGPIYF.

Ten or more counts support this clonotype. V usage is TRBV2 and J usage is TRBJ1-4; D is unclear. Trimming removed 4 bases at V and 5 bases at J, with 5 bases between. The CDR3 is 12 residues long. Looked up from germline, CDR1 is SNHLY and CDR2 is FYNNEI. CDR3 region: CASSARNEKLFF. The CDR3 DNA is TGTGCCAGCAGTGCTCGCAATGAAAAACTGTTTTTT.

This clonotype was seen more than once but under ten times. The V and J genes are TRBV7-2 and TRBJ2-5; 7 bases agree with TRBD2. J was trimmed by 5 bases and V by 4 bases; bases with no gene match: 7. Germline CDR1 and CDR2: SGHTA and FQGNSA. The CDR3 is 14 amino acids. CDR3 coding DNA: TGTGCCAGCAGCTCTGGGGGGGGTGGGGAGACCCAGTACTTC. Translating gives CASSSGGGGETQYF.

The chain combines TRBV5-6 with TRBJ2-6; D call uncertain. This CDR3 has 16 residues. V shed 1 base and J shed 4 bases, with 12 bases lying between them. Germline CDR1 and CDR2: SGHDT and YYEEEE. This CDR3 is CASSLFQAYGANVLTF. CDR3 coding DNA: TGTGCCAGCAGCTTGTTCCAGGCTTACGGGGCCAACGTCCTGACTTTC.

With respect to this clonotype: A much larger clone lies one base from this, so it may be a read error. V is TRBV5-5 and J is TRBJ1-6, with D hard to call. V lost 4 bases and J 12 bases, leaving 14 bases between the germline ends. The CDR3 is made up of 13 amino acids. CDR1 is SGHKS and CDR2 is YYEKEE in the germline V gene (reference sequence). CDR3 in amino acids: CASSPDGSLPLHF. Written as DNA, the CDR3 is TGTGCCAGCAGCCCGGATGGAAGTTTACCCCTCCACTTT. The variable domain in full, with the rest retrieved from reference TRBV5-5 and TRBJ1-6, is DAGVTQSPTHLIKTRGQQVTLRCSPISGHKSVSWYQQVLGQGPQFIFQYYEKEERGRGNFPDRFSARQFPNYSSELNVNALLLGDSALYLCASSPDGSLPLHFGNGTRLTVT.

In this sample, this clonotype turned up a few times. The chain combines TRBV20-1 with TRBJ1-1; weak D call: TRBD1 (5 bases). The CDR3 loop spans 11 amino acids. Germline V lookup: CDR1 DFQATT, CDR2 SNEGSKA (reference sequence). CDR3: CTGVMNTEAFF. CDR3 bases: TGCACGGGGGTCATGAACACTGAAGCTTTCTTT.

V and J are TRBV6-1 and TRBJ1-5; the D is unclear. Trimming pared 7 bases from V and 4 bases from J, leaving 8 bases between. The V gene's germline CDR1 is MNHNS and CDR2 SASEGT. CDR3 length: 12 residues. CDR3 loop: CASTDWNQPQHF. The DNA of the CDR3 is TGTGCCAGCACCGATTGGAATCAGCCCCAGCATTTT.

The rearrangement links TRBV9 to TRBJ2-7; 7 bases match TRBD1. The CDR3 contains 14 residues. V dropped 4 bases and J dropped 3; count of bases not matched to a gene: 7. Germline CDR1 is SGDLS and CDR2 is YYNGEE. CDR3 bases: TGTGCCAGCAGCACCGGGACAGCCGACTACGAGCAGTACTTC. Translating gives CASSTGTADYEQYF. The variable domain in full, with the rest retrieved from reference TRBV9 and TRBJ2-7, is DSGVTQTPKHLITATGQRVTLRCSPRSGDLSVYWYQQSLDQGLQFLIQYYNGEERAKGNILERFSAQQFPDLHSELNLSSLELGDSALYFCASSTGTADYEQYFGPGTRLTVT.

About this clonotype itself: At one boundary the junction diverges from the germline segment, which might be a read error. CDR3 in amino acids: CAGSSGTAYQETQYF. The CDR3, as DNA: TGTGCCGGCAGCTCCGGGACAGCGTACCAAGAGACCCAGTACTTC. The genes are TRBV5-6 and TRBJ2-5, with TRBD1 identical over 7 bases. The CDR3 runs 15 residues. CDR1 SGHDT and CDR2 YYEEEE come from the germline V gene. Full variable domain (rest looked up from reference TRBV5-6 and TRBJ2-5): DAGVTQSPTHLIKTRGQQVTLRCSPKSGHDTVSWYQQALGQGPQFIFQYYEEEERQRGNFPDRFSGHQFPNYSSELNVNALLLGDSALYLCAGSSGTAYQETQYFGPGTRLLVL.

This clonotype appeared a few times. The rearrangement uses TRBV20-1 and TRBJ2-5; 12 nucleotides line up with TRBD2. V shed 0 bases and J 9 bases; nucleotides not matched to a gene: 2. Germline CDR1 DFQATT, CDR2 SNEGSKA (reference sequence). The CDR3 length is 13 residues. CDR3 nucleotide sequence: TGCAGTGCTAGAGATCCTAGCGGGGGGGCCCAGTACTTC. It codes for CSARDPSGGAQYF.

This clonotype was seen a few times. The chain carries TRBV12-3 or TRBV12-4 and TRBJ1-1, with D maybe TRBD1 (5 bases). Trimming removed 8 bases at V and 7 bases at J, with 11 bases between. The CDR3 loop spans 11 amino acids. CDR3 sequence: CASCRGLEAFF. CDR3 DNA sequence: TGTGCCAGCTGTAGGGGTCTTGAAGCTTTCTTT.

The CDR3 protein is CASGLTRTGAGNTIYF. CDR3 DNA: TGTGCTAGTGGTCTCACCCGGACAGGGGCTGGAAACACCATATATTTT. This rearrangement joins TRBV12-5 to TRBJ1-3; 9 bases fit TRBD1. Germline V gives CDR1 LGHNT, CDR2 FRNRAP. The CDR3 consists of 16 residues. The ends lost 5 bases at V and 2 bases at J; junction bases unmatched: 7.

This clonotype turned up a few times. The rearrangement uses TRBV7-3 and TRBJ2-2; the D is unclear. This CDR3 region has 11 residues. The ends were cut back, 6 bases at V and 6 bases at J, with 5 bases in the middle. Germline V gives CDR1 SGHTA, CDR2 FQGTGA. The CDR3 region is CASRNAGELFF. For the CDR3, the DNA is TGTGCCAGCAGGAATGCCGGGGAGCTGTTTTTT.

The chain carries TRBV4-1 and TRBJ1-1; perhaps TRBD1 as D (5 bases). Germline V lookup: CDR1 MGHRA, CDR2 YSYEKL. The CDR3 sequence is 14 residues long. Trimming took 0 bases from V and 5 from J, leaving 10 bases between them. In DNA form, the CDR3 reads TGCGCCAGCAGCCAAGATCAGGGAAATACTGAAGCTTTCTTT. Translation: CASSQDQGNTEAFF.

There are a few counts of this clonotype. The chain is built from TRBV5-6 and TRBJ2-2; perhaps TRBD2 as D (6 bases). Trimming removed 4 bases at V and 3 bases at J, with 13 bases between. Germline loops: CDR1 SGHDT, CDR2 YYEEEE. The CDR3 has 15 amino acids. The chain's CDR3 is CASSPGGGDTGELFF. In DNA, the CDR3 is TGTGCCAGCAGCCCCGGAGGAGGGGACACCGGGGAGCTGTTTTTT. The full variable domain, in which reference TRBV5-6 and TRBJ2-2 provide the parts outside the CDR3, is DAGVTQSPTHLIKTRGQQVTLRCSPKSGHDTVSWYQQALGQGPQFIFQYYEEEERQRGNFPDRFSGHQFPNYSSELNVNALLLGDSALYLCASSPGGGDTGELFFGEGSRLTVL.

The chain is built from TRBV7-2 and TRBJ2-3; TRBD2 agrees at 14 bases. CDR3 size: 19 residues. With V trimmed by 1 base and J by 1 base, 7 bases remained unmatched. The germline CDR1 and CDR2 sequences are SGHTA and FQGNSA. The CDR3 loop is CASSLGLAGGMIGTDTQYF. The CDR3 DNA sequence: TGTGCCAGCAGCTTAGGACTAGCGGGGGGGATGATTGGCACAGATACGCAGTATTTT.

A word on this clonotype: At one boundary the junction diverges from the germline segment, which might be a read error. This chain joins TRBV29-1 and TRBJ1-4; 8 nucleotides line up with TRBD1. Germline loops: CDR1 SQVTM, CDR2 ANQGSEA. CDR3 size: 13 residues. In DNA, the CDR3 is TGCAGCGTTACGACAGGGGCGGGTGAAAAGCTGTTTTTT. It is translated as CSVTTGAGEKLFF.

The CDR3 spells CASSSWGGRIDEQYF. CDR3 sequence (DNA): TGCGCCAGCAGCTCCTGGGGGGGACGTATCGACGAGCAGTACTTC. This chain connects TRBV5-1 to TRBJ2-7, with 7 bases lining up with TRBD2. Germline V gene lookup returns CDR1 SGHRS and CDR2 YFSETQ. V shed 3 bases and J 5 bases; nucleotides not matched to a gene: 11. The CDR3 totals 15 residues.

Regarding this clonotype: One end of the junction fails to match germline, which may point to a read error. The CDR3 DNA sequence: TGTGCCAGCAGCTACTTCTACCCCGGAGGCAGGGGGCCGAATTCACCCCTCCACTTT. It yields the protein CASSYFYPGGRGPNSPLHF. This chain links TRBV6-5 with TRBJ1-6; 8 bases are shared with TRBD1. Germline V gene data show CDR1 as MNHEY and CDR2 as SVGAGI. The length of the CDR3 is 19 residues.

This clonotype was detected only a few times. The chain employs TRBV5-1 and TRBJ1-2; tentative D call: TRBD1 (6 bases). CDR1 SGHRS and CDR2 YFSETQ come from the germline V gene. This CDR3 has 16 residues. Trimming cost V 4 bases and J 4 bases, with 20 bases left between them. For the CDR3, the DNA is TGCGCCAGCAGCCCTGAGGGGGATGGGAACGCCTATGGCTACACCTTC. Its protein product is CASSPEGDGNAYGYTF.

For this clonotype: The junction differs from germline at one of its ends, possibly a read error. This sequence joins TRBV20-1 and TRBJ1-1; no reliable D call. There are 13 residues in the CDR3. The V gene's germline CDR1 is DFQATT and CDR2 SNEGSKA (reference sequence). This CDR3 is CSASLSMNTEAFF. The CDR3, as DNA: TGCAGTGCTAGTCTTTCTATGAACACTGAAGCTTTCTTC.

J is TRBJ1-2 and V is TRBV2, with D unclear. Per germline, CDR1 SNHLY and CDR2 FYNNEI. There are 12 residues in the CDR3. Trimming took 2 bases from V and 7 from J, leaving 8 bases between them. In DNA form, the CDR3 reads TGTGCCAGCAGTGAAAACCAACGTGGCTACACCTTC. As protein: CASSENQRGYTF.

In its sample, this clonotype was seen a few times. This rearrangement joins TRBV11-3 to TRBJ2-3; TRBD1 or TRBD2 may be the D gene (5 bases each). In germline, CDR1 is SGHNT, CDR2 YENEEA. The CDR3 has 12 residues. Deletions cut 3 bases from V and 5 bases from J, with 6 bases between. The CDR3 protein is CASSLGVDTQYF. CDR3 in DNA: TGTGCCAGCAGCTTGGGGGTAGATACGCAGTATTTT.

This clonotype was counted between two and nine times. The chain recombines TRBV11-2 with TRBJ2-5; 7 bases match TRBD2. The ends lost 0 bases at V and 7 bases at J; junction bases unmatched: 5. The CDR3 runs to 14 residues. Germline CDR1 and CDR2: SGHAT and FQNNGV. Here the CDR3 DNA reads TGTGCCAGCAGCTTAGATGGTCCGGGGGGGACCCAGTACTTC. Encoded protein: CASSLDGPGGTQYF.